These T cell receptor beta chains were read from a single sample in a study of blood T cell repertoires in COVID-19. Libraries were prepared by immunoSEQ multiplex PCR; TCRdb keeps only in-frame clonotypes and omits some of them. The repertoire holds 150,000 to 180,000 clones, with roughly nine tenths as singletons. The sample was peripheral blood. Every receptor here comes from a woman between 40 and 55 years old with acute or convalescent COVID-19. Each CDR3 is given with its conserved first and last residue. The order of the fields is J gene, clone size, D gene, V gene, CDR3 DNA, CDR3 protein. The D gene is left open where the match is weak. Size is stated for part of the rows, as once, few or many counts, or as a class when the clone is expanded.

>TRBJ2-6|.|.|TRBV7-9
TGTGCCAGCAGCTGGACAGTGTTTGGAAATCTCTCTGGGGCCAACGTCCTGACTTTC
CASSWTVFGNLSGANVLTF
>TRBJ2-3|.|TRBD2|TRBV10-3
TGTGCCATCAGTGGACGTAAGACTAGCGAGGGAGGAGATACGCAGTATTTT
CAISGRKTSEGGDTQYF
>TRBJ2-1|.|TRBD1|TRBV12-3/TRBV12-4
TGTGCCAGCCAACAGGGGTTGGACAATGAGCAGTTCTTC
CASQQGLDNEQFF
>TRBJ2-7|once|.|TRBV11-2
TGTGCCAGCAGCACCCGGGACTTGAGCTCCTACGAGCAGTACTTC
CASSTRDLSSYEQYF
>TRBJ1-2|.|.|TRBV7-9
TGTGCCAGCAGCCTCCTGTCCTATGGCTACACCTTC
CASSLLSYGYTF
>TRBJ2-5|.|.|TRBV2
TGTGCCAGCAGTTGGGACACTCAAGAGACCCAGTACTTC
CASSWDTQETQYF
>TRBJ2-1|.|.|TRBV11-2
TGTGCCAGCAGTCCCTCAACGGGACACCACTACAATGAGCAGTTCTTC
CASSPSTGHHYNEQFF
>TRBJ2-4|.|.|TRBV30
TGTGCCTGGAGTCGTCAAACAGGGAAGGACAAAAACATTCAGTACTTC
CAWSRQTGKDKNIQYF
>TRBJ1-4|.|.|TRBV28
TGTGCCAGCAGTTTAGTCCAGAGGGGGGAAAAACTGTTTTTT
CASSLVQRGEKLFF
>TRBJ2-2|once|.|TRBV7-9
TGTGCCAGCAGCTTAATACGGGATACCGGGGAGCTGTTTTTT
CASSLIRDTGELFF
>TRBJ2-3|.|TRBD2|TRBV2
TGTGCCAGCAGTGAAGTCAGGGCTAGCGGGAGTCCCACAGATACGCAGTATTTT
CASSEVRASGSPTDTQYF
>TRBJ1-4|.|.|TRBV14
TGTGCCAGCAGCCATAGGCGACAAGGGGGTGCAACTAATGAAAAACTGTTTTTT
CASSHRRQGGATNEKLFF
>TRBJ1-4|.|TRBD1|TRBV19
TGTGCCAGTAGTATGTCGCAGGGGGCAAATGAAAAACTGTTTTTT
CASSMSQGANEKLFF
>TRBJ2-6|once|.|TRBV19
TGTGCCAGCAGGGGGGTGAGTGGGGCCAACGTCCTGACTTTC
CASRGVSGANVLTF
>TRBJ1-5|.|.|TRBV18
TGTGCCAGCTCACCTCCTGGGGCGAGTAGCAATCAGCCCCAGCATTTT
CASSPPGASSNQPQHF
>TRBJ1-4|.|.|TRBV10-3
TGTGCCATCAGTGAGCGACGACAGCCATCTAATGAAAAACTGTTTTTT
CAISERRQPSNEKLFF
>TRBJ1-4|.|.|TRBV4-1
TGCGCCAGCAGCCAGGACAATACCGCAACTAATGAAAAACTGTTTTTT
CASSQDNTATNEKLFF
>TRBJ1-1|.|TRBD1|TRBV9
TGTGCCAGCAGCGTAGTTCAGCCGACAGGGCATAGCACTGAAGCTTTCTTT
CASSVVQPTGHSTEAFF
>TRBJ2-7|.|.|TRBV28
TGTGCCAGCAGTTTAAACAGCTACGAGCAGTACTTC
CASSLNSYEQYF
>TRBJ1-5|.|.|TRBV7-6
TGTGCCAGCAGCTTAGCCCAAGGGGCGATCAATCAGCCCCAGCATTTT
CASSLAQGAINQPQHF
>TRBJ2-7|.|.|TRBV6-5
TGTGCCAGCAGTTACTCCTACCCAGGCAGTATGCAGTACTTC
CASSYSYPGSMQYF
>TRBJ1-1|.|.|TRBV7-2
TGTGCCAGCAGCAACAGGGTAGGGCGGAACACTGAAGCTTTCTTT
CASSNRVGRNTEAFF
>TRBJ2-1|.|TRBD1|TRBV2
TGTGCCAGCAGTGCGGACAGGGTCGGTGAGCAGTTCTTC
CASSADRVGEQFF
>TRBJ2-7|.|TRBD2|TRBV5-5
TGTGCCAGCACCGTAGCGGGAACCTACGAGCAGTACTTC
CASTVAGTYEQYF
>TRBJ2-1|.|TRBD1|TRBV7-9
TGTGCCAGCAGTCGACAGGGAGAGCAGTTCTTC
CASSRQGEQFF
>TRBJ2-1|.|TRBD2|TRBV27
TGTGCCAGCAGTTTATCTGGGACTACGAGGTTCAATGAGCAGTTCTTC
CASSLSGTTRFNEQFF
>TRBJ1-2|.|.|TRBV5-1
TGCGCCAGCAGCTTGGCCACAGTGGCCTTGCTCGATGGCTACACCTTC
CASSLATVALLDGYTF
>TRBJ1-5|.|TRBD1|TRBV3-1/TRBV3-2
TGTGCCAGCAGCCGAGGGACAGGGATTGATCAGCCCCAGCATTTT
CASSRGTGIDQPQHF
>TRBJ1-1|.|.|TRBV2
TGTGCCAGCAGTGAATCTTCTACGGGGTTAAACACTGAAGCTTTCTTT
CASSESSTGLNTEAFF
>TRBJ2-5|.|TRBD1|TRBV24-1
TGTGCCACCAGTGAGGGGGGACAGGCGCAGAGGCAAGAGACCCAGTACTTC
CATSEGGQAQRQETQYF
>TRBJ1-6|.|.|TRBV6-5
TGTGCCACGAAGAGACAGTATAATTCACCCCTCCACTTT
CATKRQYNSPLHF
>TRBJ2-1|.|TRBD2|TRBV3-1/TRBV3-2
TGTGCCAGCAGTCGGACTAGCGGGAGGGGCAATGAGCAGTTCTTC
CASSRTSGRGNEQFF
>TRBJ1-1|once|.|TRBV19
TGTGCCAGTAGTATTTTCGTCAGGGCCTCTTACACTGAAGCTTTCTTT
CASSIFVRASYTEAFF
>TRBJ1-1|.|TRBD1|TRBV5-1
TGCGCCAGCAGCGCAGACAGGGGTTCGGGCACTGAAGCTTTCTTT
CASSADRGSGTEAFF
>TRBJ2-3|.|.|TRBV7-2
TGTGCCAGCAGCTTAGGTGCCTACACAGATACGCAGTATTTT
CASSLGAYTDTQYF
>TRBJ2-2|.|TRBD2|TRBV24-1
TGTGCCACCAGTGTAAGACGACTAGCGGACGGCACCGGGGAGCTGTTTTTT
CATSVRRLADGTGELFF
>TRBJ1-1|.|.|TRBV5-1
TGCGCCAGCAGCATCACCCTCGGCACTGAAGCTTTCTTT
CASSITLGTEAFF
>TRBJ2-7|.|.|TRBV13
TGTGCCAGCAGCATTACCTACGAGCAGTACTTC
CASSITYEQYF
>TRBJ2-3|once|.|TRBV7-8
TGTGCCAGCAGCTTAGAGTTCACGGGAGAGCGAACAGATACGCAGTATTTT
CASSLEFTGERTDTQYF
>TRBJ1-6|.|.|TRBV6-1
TGTGCCAGCAGTGAAGCTTCGGCTTGGGAGGAGAGCTCCTATAATTCACCCCTCCACTTT
CASSEASAWEESSYNSPLHF
>TRBJ2-1|.|TRBD1|TRBV13
TGTGCCAGCAGCGAAGGACAGGGGGCCAACAATGAGCAGTTCTTC
CASSEGQGANNEQFF
>TRBJ2-6|.|TRBD2|TRBV19
TGTGCCAGTACTCGCGGGGGAGTCTCTGGGGCCAACGTCCTGACTTTC
CASTRGGVSGANVLTF
>TRBJ2-1|.|TRBD2|TRBV9
TGTGCCAGCAGCGCAGGCGGGAGGAGGGATGAGCAGTTCTTC
CASSAGGRRDEQFF
>TRBJ2-1|once|.|TRBV29-1
TGCAGCGTTAAAGACGGCTCCTACAATGAGCAGTTCTTC
CSVKDGSYNEQFF
>TRBJ1-1|.|.|TRBV7-8
TGTGCCAGCAGCAAGCACAGGGACACTGAAGCTTTCTTT
CASSKHRDTEAFF
>TRBJ2-7|once|TRBD1|TRBV28
TGTGCCAGCAGTCCCTCGAGGACAGGGGGATCCTTACTTTACGAGCAGTACTTC
CASSPSRTGGSLLYEQYF
>TRBJ1-2|.|TRBD1|TRBV28
TGTGCCAGCAGTAACGACAGGGTAACGGTCGGCTACACCTTC
CASSNDRVTVGYTF
>TRBJ1-5|.|.|TRBV12-3/TRBV12-4
TGTGCCAGCACCCTCGGCGGGCCCCAGCATTTT
CASTLGGPQHF
>TRBJ2-1|once|.|TRBV15
TGTGCCACCAGCGGCGGAGGCTTCGGGGTCCATGAGCAGTTCTTC
CATSGGGFGVHEQFF
>TRBJ1-5|.|TRBD1|TRBV18
TGTGCCAGCTCACCGACAGGGGAGAGTCAGCCCCAGCATTTT
CASSPTGESQPQHF
>TRBJ1-5|.|.|TRBV30
TGTGCCTGGACTGGGGGGGTAGAGCAGCCCCAGCATTTT
CAWTGGVEQPQHF
>TRBJ1-1|.|.|TRBV21-1
TGTGCCAGCAGCAAAGAAGACCACGGGATGAACACTGAAGCTTTCTTT
CASSKEDHGMNTEAFF
>TRBJ1-2|.|.|TRBV7-9
TGTGCCAGCAGCCTGGACAGTACCAATGGCTACACCTTC
CASSLDSTNGYTF
>TRBJ2-1|.|TRBD1|TRBV5-1
TGCGCCAGCAGATGGGGACAGGGAAACAATGAGCAGTTCTTC
CASRWGQGNNEQFF
>TRBJ1-1|.|.|TRBV4-1
TGCGCCAGCAGCCAAGTCTGGACAACGGATTTCTCGGGCACTGAAGCTTTCTTT
CASSQVWTTDFSGTEAFF
>TRBJ2-5|.|TRBD1|TRBV14
TGTGCCAGCAGCCGGCGACAGGGGAGAGAGACCCAGTACTTC
CASSRRQGRETQYF
>TRBJ2-2|.|TRBD2|TRBV24-1
TGTGCCACCAGTGATGACGGGACTAGCAACACCGGGGAGCTGTTTTTT
CATSDDGTSNTGELFF
>TRBJ1-4|.|.|TRBV10-3
TGTGCCATCAGTGGAACAGGGAATGAAAAACTGTTTTTT
CAISGTGNEKLFF
>TRBJ2-3|.|.|TRBV15
TGTGCCACCAGCACCAGAACAGATACGCAGTATTTT
CATSTRTDTQYF